This TCR beta chain was documented in a study of shared clonotypes between healthy human individuals. The study, taken as a whole, reports: Researchers sampled blood only, noting tissue repertoires likely differ.

In the case of this clone: Its target is not known.

The naive CD8 population came from CD45RO-negative cells selected for CCR7, without terminally differentiated effector memory CD45RA+ cells. V gave up 4 bases and J gave up 6 bases; unmatched junction bases: 6. The CDR3 contains 13 residues. Per the germline V gene, CDR1 is SGHNT and CDR2 is YYREEE (reference sequence). Authors' analysis steps: ImmunoSEQ junction-only sequences lacked quality scores, so their filtering differed. Generated by immunoSEQ multiplex PCR, the TCRdb table keeps only in-frame clones and is missing some. V and J calls plus clone size are reproduced from that table; the DNA served to infer D and trimming. The repertoire holds hundreds of thousands of clones, with around 96% as singletons.

Source material: naive CD8+ T cells sorted from blood. The clonotype originates from a woman in her thirties in good health. The chain recombines TRBV5-4 with TRBJ1-1; 7 bases are a match to TRBD1. The CDR3 sequence: CASSGQGGAEAFF. Here the CDR3 DNA reads TGTGCCAGCAGCGGCCAGGGGGGTGCTGAAGCTTTCTTT. Complete variable domain (other parts from reference TRBV5-4 and TRBJ1-1): ETGVTQSPTHLIKTRGQQVTLRCSSQSGHNTVSWYQQALGQGPQFIFQYYREEENGRGNFPPRFSGLQFPNYSSELNVNALELDDSALYLCASSGQGGAEAFFGQGTRLTVV.